This T cell receptor beta chain appears in the sequencing data of a study of blood T cells in healthy people across ages. Findings and limits, study-wide: Expanded clonotype changes were possibly confounded by unknown donor CMV status.

Through a sample-barcoded 5' primer and a J-beta primer mix, a second PCR was run for about 6 to 11 cycles. MiXCR was run by TCRdb on the 5' RACE reads, yielding one entry per CDR3 protein. The table lists some 690,000 distinct CDR3 sequences, 22% of them singletons. As regards this clonotype: Antigen specificity is unknown.

Trimming took 5 bases from V and 0 from J, leaving 14 bases between them. This CDR3 is built from 15 residues. Per the germline V gene, CDR1 is DFQATT and CDR2 is SNEGSKA (reference sequence). This TCR was recovered from a man aged 65-85 years in good health. The chain couples TRBV20-1 to TRBJ2-1, with D possibly matching TRBD1 (6 bases). Material for sequencing was blood. The CDR3 sequence: CSAVRGTSSYNEQFF. The CDR3 DNA reads TGCAGTGCTGTCCGAGGGACATCCTCCTACAATGAGCAGTTCTTC.